The clone carrying this T cell receptor beta chain has a handful of counts. Its antigen is as yet unknown. Trimming left V 4 bases short and J 1 base short, with 8 bases between. CDR1 SQVTM and CDR2 ANQGSEA come from the germline V gene. The CDR3 runs 13 residues. This entry comes from a study of T cells in Graves' hyperthyroidism and ophthalmopathy. Study overall: Pretreatment peripheral blood was obtained at initial diagnosis. Broader study findings: Among clonotypes expanded in thyroid above 0.001, most were also found in blood. From stable hyperthyroidism, ophthalmopathy was separated by a 13 V-J model.

Patients aged 18 to 65 had newly diagnosed hyperthyroidism of under 2 months' duration. The source material, RNA transcripts, was used to amplify TCR beta CDR3 regions. Carried out on the TCR CDR3, a first-round RT-PCR used the HTBI primer set. One entry per CDR3 protein, called by TCRdb with MiXCR from the multiplex PCR reads. Of hundreds of thousands of distinct CDR3 sequences in the sample, over 10% were seen once. Sequenced material: blood. The sequence derives from a woman between 18 and 29 years old with Graves' hyperthyroidism. The chain is built from TRBV29-1 and TRBJ2-1; D gene unclear. The CDR3 region is CSVVGRSYNEQFF. As DNA, the CDR3 is TGCAGCGTTGTCGGCAGGTCCTACAATGAGCAGTTCTTC.